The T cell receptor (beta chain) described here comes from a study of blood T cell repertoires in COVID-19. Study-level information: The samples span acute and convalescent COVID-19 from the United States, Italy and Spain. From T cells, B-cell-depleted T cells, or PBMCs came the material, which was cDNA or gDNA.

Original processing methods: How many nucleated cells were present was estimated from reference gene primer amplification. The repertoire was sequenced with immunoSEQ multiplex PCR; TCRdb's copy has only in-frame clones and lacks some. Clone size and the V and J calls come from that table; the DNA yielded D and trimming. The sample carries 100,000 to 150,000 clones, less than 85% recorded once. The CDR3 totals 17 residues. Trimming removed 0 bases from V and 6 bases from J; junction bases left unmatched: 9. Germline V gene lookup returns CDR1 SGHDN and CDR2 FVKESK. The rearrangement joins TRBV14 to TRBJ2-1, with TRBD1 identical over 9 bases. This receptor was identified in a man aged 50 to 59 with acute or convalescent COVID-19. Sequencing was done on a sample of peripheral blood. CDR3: CASSQDLGQGIFNEQFF. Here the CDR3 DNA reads TGTGCCAGCAGCCAAGATCTCGGACAGGGGATATTCAATGAGCAGTTCTTC.